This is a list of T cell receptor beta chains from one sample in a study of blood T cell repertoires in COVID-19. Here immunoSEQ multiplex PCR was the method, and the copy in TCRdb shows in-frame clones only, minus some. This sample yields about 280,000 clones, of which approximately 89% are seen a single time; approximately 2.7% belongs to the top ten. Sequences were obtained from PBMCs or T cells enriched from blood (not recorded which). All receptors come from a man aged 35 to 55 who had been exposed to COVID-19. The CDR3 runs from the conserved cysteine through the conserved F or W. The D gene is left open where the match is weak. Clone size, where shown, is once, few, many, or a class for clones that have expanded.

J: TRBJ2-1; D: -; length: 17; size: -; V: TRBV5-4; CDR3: CASSLGGSAPFYNEQFF; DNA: TGTGCCAGCAGCTTAGGGGGTTCAGCCCCCTTTTACAATGAGCAGTTCTTC
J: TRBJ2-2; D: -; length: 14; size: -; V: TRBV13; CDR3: CASSLPASSGELFF; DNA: TGTGCCAGCAGCCTCCCAGCGTCTTCCGGGGAGCTGTTTTTT
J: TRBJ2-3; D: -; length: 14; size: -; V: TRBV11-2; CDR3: CASSLGSGTDTQYF; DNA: TGTGCCAGCAGCTTAGGGTCGGGCACAGATACGCAGTATTTT
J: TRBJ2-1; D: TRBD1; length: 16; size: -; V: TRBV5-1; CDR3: CASSRQTGQGGNEQFF; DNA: TGCGCCAGCAGCCGACAGACGGGACAGGGAGGCAATGAGCAGTTCTTC
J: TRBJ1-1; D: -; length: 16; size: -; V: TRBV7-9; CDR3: CASSTHGRESSTEAFF; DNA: TGTGCCAGCAGCACCCACGGGAGGGAAAGTTCGACTGAAGCTTTCTTT
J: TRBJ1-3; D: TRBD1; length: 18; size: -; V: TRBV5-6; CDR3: CASSLESGTVVSGNTIYF; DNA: TGTGCCAGCAGCTTGGAATCCGGGACAGTTGTGTCAGGAAACACCATATATTTT
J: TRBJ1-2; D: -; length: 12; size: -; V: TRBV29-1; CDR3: CSVDGQNYGYTF; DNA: TGCAGCGTTGATGGCCAGAACTATGGCTACACCTTC
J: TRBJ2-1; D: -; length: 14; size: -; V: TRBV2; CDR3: CATTREPIYNEQFF; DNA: TGTGCCACTACCCGGGAACCGATTTACAATGAGCAGTTCTTC
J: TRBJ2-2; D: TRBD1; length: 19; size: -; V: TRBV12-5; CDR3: CASGLVSDRGTENTGELFF; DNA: TGTGCTAGTGGTTTGGTATCCGACCGAGGGACAGAGAACACCGGGGAGCTGTTTTTT
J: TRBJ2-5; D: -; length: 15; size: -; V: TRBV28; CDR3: CASSPPPGLGRTQYF; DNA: TGTGCCAGCAGTCCCCCCCCAGGGCTAGGAAGGACCCAGTACTTC
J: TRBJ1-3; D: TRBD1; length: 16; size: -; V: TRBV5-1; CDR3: CASSPLLQGSGNTIYF; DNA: TGCGCCAGCAGCCCACTGTTACAGGGGAGCGGAAACACCATATATTTT
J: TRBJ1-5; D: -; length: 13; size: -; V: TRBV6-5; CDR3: CAGARGGYQPQHF; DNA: TGTGCCGGTGCCCGGGGGGGCTATCAGCCCCAGCATTTT
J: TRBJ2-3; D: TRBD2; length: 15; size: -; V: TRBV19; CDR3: CASSIGLADTDTQYF; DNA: TGTGCCAGTAGTATAGGTCTAGCGGACACAGATACGCAGTATTTT
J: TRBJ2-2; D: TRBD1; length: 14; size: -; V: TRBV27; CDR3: CASSPGTGPGELFF; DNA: TGTGCCAGCAGTCCAGGGACAGGGCCCGGGGAGCTGTTTTTT
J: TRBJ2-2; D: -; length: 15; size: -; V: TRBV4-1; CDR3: CASSQDPQGAGELFF; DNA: TGCGCCAGCAGCCAAGATCCTCAAGGAGCCGGGGAGCTGTTTTTT
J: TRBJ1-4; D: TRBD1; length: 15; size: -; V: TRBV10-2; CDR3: CASSDTGTGGHKLFF; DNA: TGCGCCAGCAGTGACACCGGGACAGGGGGACATAAACTGTTTTTT
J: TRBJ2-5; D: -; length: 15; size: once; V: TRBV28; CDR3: CATVPSLGYQETQYF; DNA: TGTGCCACCGTACCTAGCTTGGGGTACCAAGAGACCCAGTACTTC
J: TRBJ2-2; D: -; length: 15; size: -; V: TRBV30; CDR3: CAWSVVGAQAGELFF; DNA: TGTGCCTGGAGTGTCGTCGGTGCCCAGGCCGGGGAGCTGTTTTTT
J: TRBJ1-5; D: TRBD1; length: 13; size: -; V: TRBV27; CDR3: CASGTGGSQPQHF; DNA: TGTGCCAGCGGGACAGGGGGGAGCCAGCCCCAGCATTTT
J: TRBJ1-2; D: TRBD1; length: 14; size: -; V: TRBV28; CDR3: CASRGQGKGYGYTF; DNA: TGTGCCAGCAGAGGACAGGGGAAAGGCTATGGCTACACCTTC
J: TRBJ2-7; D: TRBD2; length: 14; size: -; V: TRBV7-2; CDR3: CASSPPSGKHEQYF; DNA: TGTGCCAGCAGCCCGCCTAGCGGGAAGCACGAGCAGTACTTC
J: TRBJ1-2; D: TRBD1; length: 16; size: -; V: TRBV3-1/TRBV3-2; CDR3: CASSQDPAGGSGGYTF; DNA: TGTGCCAGCAGCCAAGACCCGGCAGGGGGCAGTGGTGGCTACACCTTC
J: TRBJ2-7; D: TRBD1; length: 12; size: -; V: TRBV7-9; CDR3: CASSGQAYEQYF; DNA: TGTGCCAGCAGCGGACAGGCCTACGAGCAGTACTTC
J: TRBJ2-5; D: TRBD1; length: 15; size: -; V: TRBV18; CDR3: CASSPPTGGQETQYF; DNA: TGTGCCAGCTCACCACCCACAGGGGGGCAAGAGACCCAGTACTTC
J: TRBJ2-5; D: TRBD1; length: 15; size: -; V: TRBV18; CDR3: CASSPSRDRAETQYF; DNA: TGTGCCAGCTCACCCTCGAGAGACAGGGCGGAGACCCAGTACTTC
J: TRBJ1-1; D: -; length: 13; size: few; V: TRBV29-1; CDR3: CSVTDRLNTEAFF; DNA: TGCAGCGTTACCGACAGGTTAAACACTGAAGCTTTCTTT
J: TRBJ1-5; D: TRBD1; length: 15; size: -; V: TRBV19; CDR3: CASSTGGLRNQPQHF; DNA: TGTGCCAGTAGTACAGGGGGGTTACGCAATCAGCCCCAGCATTTT
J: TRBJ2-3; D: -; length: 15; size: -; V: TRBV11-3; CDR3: CASSLAVASTDTQYF; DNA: TGTGCCAGCAGCTTAGCGGTAGCGAGCACAGATACGCAGTATTTT
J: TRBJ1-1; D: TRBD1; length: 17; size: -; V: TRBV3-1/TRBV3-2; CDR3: CASSQDLPGQGRTEAFF; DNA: TGTGCCAGCAGCCAAGATCTCCCGGGACAGGGTCGGACTGAAGCTTTCTTT
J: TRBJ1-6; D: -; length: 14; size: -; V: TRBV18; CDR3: CASSPPRRNSPLHF; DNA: TGTGCCAGCTCACCACCGAGGCGGAACTCACCCCTCCACTTT
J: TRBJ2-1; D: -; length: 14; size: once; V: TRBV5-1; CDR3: CASSTVGLSNEQFF; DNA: TGCGCCAGCAGCACCGTTGGGCTGTCCAATGAGCAGTTCTTC